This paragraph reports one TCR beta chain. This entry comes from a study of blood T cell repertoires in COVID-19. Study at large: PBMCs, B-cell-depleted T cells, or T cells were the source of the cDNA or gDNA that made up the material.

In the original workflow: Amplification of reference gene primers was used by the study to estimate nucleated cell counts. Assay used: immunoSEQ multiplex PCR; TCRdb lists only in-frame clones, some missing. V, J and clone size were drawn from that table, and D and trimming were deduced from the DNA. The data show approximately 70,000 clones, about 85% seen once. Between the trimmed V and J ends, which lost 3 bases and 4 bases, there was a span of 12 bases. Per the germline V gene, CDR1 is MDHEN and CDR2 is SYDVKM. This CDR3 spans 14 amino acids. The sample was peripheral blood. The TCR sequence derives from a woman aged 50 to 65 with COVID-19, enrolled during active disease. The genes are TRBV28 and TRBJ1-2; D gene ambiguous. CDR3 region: CASSFSGNSYGYTF. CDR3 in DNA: TGTGCCAGCAGTTTTTCAGGCAATTCCTATGGCTACACCTTC.